This is a list of T cell receptor beta chains from one sample in a study of blood T cells in healthy people across ages. TCRdb reanalysed the 5' RACE reads using MiXCR and keeps one entry per CDR3 protein. The sample carries roughly 640,000 distinct CDR3 sequences, around 31% recorded once. The material sequenced was blood. These receptors all come from a woman older than 75 in good health. CDR3s include the opening cysteine and the closing phenylalanine or tryptophan. D genes are given only for firm matches. Rows give clone size only sometimes, using once, few, many, or a class for an expanded clone.

NA	TRBV6-1	TRBJ1-1	NA	TGTGCCAGCAGTCCTTCGCGGGTTTTAACTGAAGCTTTCTTT	CASSPSRVLTEAFF
many	TRBV19	TRBJ1-6	NA	TGTGCCAGTACCCGTCTAAATTCACCCCTCCACTTT	CASTRLNSPLHF
NA	TRBV27	TRBJ2-5	NA	TGTGCCAGCACCCTTCAGGTTGGGGAGACCCAGTACTTC	CASTLQVGETQYF
many	TRBV9	TRBJ2-3	TRBD2	TGTGCCAGCAGCGCCGGGACTAGCGGGGGAGCCAGGGATACGCAGTATTTT	CASSAGTSGGARDTQYF
NA	TRBV28	TRBJ1-2	TRBD1	TGTGCCAGCAGTTTTGCGGGACAGCTGAACTATGGCTACACCTTC	CASSFAGQLNYGYTF
NA	TRBV24-1	TRBJ2-3	NA	TGTGCCACCAGTGGTCATGACCGTACAGATACGCAGTATTTT	CATSGHDRTDTQYF
NA	TRBV6-4	TRBJ1-4	NA	TGTGCCAGCAGTGACGGTGGTTTGCGGGAAACTAATGAAAAACTGTTTTTT	CASSDGGLRETNEKLFF
many	TRBV6-1	TRBJ1-5	NA	TGTGCCAGCAGTAGGGCATCTAATCAGCCCCAGCATTTT	CASSRASNQPQHF
NA	TRBV10-3	TRBJ2-5	TRBD2	TGTGCCATCAAGGGGACTAGTGGGGGGGCCGGAGAGACCCAGTACTTC	CAIKGTSGGAGETQYF
NA	TRBV6-1	TRBJ2-5	TRBD2	TGTGCCAGCTACAGAGCGGGAGGGCCGGAGAATCAAGAGACCCAGTACTTC	CASYRAGGPENQETQYF
few	TRBV5-1	TRBJ2-2	TRBD1	TGCGCCAGCAGCTTTCGACAGGGGGCTAACACCGGGGAGCTGTTTTTT	CASSFRQGANTGELFF
many	TRBV20-1	TRBJ2-7	NA	TGCAGTGCTAGAGATCTGCGCGGGCGGCTTGGCCTCCACGAGCAGTACTTC	CSARDLRGRLGLHEQYF
NA	TRBV4-2	TRBJ2-2	NA	TGTGCCAGCAGCCAAGTTTACACCGGGGAGCTGTTTTTT	CASSQVYTGELFF
NA	TRBV5-1	TRBJ2-5	TRBD1	TGCGCCAGCAGATCGGGACAGCAACAAGAGACCCAGTACTTC	CASRSGQQQETQYF
many	TRBV4-2	TRBJ1-1	NA	TGTGCCAGCAGCCAGGGCACGGGGGCGAACACTGAAGCTTTCTTT	CASSQGTGANTEAFF
many	TRBV29-1	TRBJ2-7	NA	TGCAGCGTCAGGACAGCCTACGAGCAGTACTTC	CSVRTAYEQYF
NA	TRBV5-1	TRBJ2-1	TRBD1	TGCGCCAGCAGTACCGGGACAGGGCTCGCGAATGAGCAGTTCTTC	CASSTGTGLANEQFF
NA	TRBV5-1	TRBJ2-2	NA	TGCGCCAGCAGCTCCCTGGCACAGAACACCGGGGAGCTGTTTTTT	CASSSLAQNTGELFF
many	TRBV10-3	TRBJ1-1	NA	TGTGCCATCAGTGAGTCCGGGGGGCAGGCCATGCGGTCCGAAGCTTTCTTT	CAISESGGQAMRSEAFF
many	TRBV7-3	TRBJ2-5	TRBD2	TGTGCCAGCAGCTTAAATCCGGCTAGCGGGGGGGGTGAGACCCAGTACTTC	CASSLNPASGGGETQYF
NA	TRBV20-1	TRBJ2-2	NA	TGCAGTGCTAGAGATGTCTCCAATGAGCTGTTTTTT	CSARDVSNELFF
many	TRBV21-1	TRBJ2-7	NA	TGTGCCAGCAGCGTACCCTACGAGCAGTACTTC	CASSVPYEQYF
many	TRBV18	TRBJ2-5	NA	TGTGCCAGCTCACCACTTCCAGATCAAGAGACCCAGTACTTC	CASSPLPDQETQYF
NA	TRBV20-1	TRBJ2-7	NA	TGCAGTGCTCAAGGGGTGGTCAAAGCGGATTCCTACGAGCAGTACTTC	CSAQGVVKADSYEQYF
many	TRBV20-1	TRBJ1-6	NA	TGCAGTGCTAGAGAAGACCGAGGCTATAATTCACCCCTCCACTTT	CSAREDRGYNSPLHF
NA	TRBV9	TRBJ1-1	NA	TGTGCCAGCAGCGTAGGATACGGGATGGACACTGAAGCTTTCTTT	CASSVGYGMDTEAFF